The sequence of this T cell receptor (beta chain) was determined in a study of blood T cell repertoires in COVID-19. This study enrolled people aged about 18 to 100 from about two dozen US geographic areas. As originally analysed: Amplification from reference gene primers served as the basis for estimated nucleated cell counts. Clones were sequenced by immunoSEQ multiplex PCR, and TCRdb holds only the in-frame ones, with some missing. The DNA gave D and trimming, while V, J and clone size come from that table. The table shows fewer than 400,000 clones, with about 92% occurring only once. This clone was counted a few times. The sample taken for sequencing was PBMCs or T cells enriched from blood (not recorded which). This clonotype was sampled from a woman in her twenties or thirties who had recovered from COVID-19.

In nucleotides, the CDR3 is TGTGCCAGCAGCTCAACACAGGGGGCCTCGAACACTGAAGCTTTCTTT. Its protein product is CASSSTQGASNTEAFF. The chain links TRBV7-8 to TRBJ1-1; 9 positions agree with TRBD1. CDR1 and CDR2 from the germline V gene are SGHVS and FQNEAQ. This CDR3 is built from 16 residues. Trimming cost V 4 bases and J 1 base; bases outside gene matches: 7.